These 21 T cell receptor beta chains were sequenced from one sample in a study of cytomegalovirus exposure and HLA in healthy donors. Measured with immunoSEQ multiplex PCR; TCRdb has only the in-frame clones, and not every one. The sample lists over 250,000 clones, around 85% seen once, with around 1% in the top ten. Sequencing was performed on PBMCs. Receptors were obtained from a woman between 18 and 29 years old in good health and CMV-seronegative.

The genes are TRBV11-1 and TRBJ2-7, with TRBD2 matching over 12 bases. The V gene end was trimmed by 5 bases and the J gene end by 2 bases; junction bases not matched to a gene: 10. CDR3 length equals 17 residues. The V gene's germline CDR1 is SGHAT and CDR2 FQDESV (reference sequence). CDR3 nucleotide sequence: TGTGCCAGCAGCCCCCTCTCCCGACTAGCGGGGGCCTACGAGCAGTACTTC. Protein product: CASSPLSRLAGAYEQYF.

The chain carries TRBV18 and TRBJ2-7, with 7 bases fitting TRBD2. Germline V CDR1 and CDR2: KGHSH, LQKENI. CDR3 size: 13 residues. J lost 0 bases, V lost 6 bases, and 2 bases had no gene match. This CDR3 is CASSSGGSYEQYF. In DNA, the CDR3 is TGTGCCAGCTCCTCGGGGGGCTCCTACGAGCAGTACTTC.

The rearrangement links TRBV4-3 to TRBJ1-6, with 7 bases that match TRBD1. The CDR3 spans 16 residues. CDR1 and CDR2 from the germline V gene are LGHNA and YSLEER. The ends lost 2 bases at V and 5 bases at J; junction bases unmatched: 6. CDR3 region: CASSQLTGMDNSPLHF. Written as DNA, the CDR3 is TGCGCCAGCAGCCAACTGACAGGGATGGATAATTCACCCCTCCACTTT.

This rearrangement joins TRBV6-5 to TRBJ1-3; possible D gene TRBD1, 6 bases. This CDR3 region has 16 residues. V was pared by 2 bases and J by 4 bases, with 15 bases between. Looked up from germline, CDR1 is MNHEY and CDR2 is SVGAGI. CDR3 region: CASSYDIRGIGNTIYF. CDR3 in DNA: TGTGCCAGCAGTTACGACATCAGGGGCATCGGAAACACCATATATTTT.

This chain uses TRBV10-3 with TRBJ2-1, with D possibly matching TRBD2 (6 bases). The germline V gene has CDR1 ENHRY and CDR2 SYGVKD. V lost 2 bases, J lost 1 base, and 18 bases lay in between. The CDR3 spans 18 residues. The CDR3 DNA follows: TGTGCCATCAGTGAGAGACGGGACTTTACTCTATCCTACAATGAGCAGTTCTTC. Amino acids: CAISERRDFTLSYNEQFF.

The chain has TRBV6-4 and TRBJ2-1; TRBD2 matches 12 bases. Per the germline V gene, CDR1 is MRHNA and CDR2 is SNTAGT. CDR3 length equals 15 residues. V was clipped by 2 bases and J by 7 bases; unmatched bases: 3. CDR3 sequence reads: CASSDGTSGPNEQFF. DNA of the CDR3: TGTGCCAGCAGTGACGGGACTAGCGGGCCTAATGAGCAGTTCTTC.

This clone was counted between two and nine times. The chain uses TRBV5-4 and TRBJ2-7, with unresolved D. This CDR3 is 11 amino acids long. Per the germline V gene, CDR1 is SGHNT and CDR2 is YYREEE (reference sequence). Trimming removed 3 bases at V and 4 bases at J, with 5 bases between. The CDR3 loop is CASSSEYEQYF. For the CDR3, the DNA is TGTGCCAGCAGCTCTGAGTACGAGCAGTACTTC.

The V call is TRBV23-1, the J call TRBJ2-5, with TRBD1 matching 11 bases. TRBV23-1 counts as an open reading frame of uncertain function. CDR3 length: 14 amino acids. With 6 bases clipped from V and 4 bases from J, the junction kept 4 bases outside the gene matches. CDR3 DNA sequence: TGCGCCAGCAGCAAGGGACAGGGGGTAGAGACCCAGTACTTC. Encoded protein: CASSKGQGVETQYF.

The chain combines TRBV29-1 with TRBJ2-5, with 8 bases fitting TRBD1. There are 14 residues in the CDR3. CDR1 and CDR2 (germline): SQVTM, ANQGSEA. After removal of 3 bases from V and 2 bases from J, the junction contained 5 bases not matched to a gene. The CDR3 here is CSVEPGGQQETQYF. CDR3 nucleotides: TGCAGCGTTGAGCCAGGGGGCCAACAAGAGACCCAGTACTTC.

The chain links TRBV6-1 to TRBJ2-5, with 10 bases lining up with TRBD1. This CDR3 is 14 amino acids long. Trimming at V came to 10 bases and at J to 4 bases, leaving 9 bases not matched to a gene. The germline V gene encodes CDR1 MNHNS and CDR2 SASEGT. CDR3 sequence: CAMALGDRGETQYF. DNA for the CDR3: TGTGCCATGGCTCTAGGGGACAGGGGAGAGACCCAGTACTTC.

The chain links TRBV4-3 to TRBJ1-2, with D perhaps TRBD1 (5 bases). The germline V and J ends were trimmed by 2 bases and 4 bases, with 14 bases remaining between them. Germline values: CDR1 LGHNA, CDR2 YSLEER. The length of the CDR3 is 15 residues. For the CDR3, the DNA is TGCGCCAGCAGCCAATCAAGGGGCGCGATCTATGGCTACACCTTC. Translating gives CASSQSRGAIYGYTF.

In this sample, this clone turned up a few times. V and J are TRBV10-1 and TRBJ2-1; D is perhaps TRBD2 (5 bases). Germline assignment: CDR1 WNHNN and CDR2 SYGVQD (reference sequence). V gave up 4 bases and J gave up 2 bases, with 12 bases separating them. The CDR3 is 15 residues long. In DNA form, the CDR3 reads TGCGCCAGCAGTGTTGATAGCGAAACCTACAATGAGCAGTTCTTC. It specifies CASSVDSETYNEQFF.

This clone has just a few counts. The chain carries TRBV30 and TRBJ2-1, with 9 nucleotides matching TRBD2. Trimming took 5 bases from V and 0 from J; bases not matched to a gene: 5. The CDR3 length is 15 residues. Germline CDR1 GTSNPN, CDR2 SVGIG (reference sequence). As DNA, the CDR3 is TGTGCCTGGGGAGAGCGGGGGGCCTCCTACAATGAGCAGTTCTTC. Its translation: CAWGERGASYNEQFF.

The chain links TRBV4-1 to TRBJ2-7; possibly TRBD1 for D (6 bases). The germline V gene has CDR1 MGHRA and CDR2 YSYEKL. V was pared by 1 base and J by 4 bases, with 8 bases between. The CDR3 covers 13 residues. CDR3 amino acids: CASSQVQGYEQYF. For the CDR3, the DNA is TGCGCCAGCAGCCAAGTACAGGGATACGAGCAGTACTTC.

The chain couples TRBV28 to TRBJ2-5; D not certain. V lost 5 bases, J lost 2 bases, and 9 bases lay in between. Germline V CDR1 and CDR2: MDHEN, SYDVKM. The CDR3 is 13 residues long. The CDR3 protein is CASSGPTQETQYF. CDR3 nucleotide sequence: TGTGCCAGCAGTGGGCCCACTCAAGAGACCCAGTACTTC.

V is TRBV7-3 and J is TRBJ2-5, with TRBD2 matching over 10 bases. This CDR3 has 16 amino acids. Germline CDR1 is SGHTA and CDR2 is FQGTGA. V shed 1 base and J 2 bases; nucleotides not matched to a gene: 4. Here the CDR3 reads CASSLNSGGNQETQYF. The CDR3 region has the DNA TGTGCCAGCAGCTTAAATAGCGGGGGGAATCAAGAGACCCAGTACTTC.

The CDR3, as DNA: TGTGCCAGCACCCGGGGGACTAGCGGGGAAGTGACAGATACGCAGTATTTT. Translated: CASTRGTSGEVTDTQYF. The V and J genes are TRBV5-6 and TRBJ2-3; the match to TRBD2 covers 13 bases. The CDR3 sequence is 17 residues long. Germline assignment: CDR1 SGHDT and CDR2 YYEEEE. The V and J ends lost 6 bases and 3 bases, in that order; junction bases with no gene match: 10.

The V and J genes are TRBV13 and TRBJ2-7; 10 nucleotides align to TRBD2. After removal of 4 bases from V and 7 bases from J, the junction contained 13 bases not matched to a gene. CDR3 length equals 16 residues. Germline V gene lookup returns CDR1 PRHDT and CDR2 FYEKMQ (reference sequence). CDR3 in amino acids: CASSSRPSGRAQEQYF. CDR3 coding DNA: TGTGCCAGCAGCTCCCGACCGAGCGGGAGGGCCCAGGAGCAGTACTTC.

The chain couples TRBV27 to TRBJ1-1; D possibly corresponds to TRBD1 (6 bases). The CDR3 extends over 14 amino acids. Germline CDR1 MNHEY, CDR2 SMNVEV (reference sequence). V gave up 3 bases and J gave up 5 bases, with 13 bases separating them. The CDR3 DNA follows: TGTGCCAGCAGTTTTCGGGGGGCCGGAACTGAAGCTTTCTTT. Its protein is CASSFRGAGTEAFF.

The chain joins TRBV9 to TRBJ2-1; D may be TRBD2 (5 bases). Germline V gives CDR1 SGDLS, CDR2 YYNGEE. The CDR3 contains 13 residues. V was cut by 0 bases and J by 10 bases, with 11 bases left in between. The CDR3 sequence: CASSVVTGGEQFF. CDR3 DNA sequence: TGTGCCAGCAGCGTAGTAACCGGAGGCGAGCAGTTCTTC.

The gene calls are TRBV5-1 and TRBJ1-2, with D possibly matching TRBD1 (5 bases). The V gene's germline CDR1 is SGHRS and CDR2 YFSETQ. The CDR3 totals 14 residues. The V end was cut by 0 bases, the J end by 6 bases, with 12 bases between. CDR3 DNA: TGCGCCAGCAGCTTGGCCTTACAGGCCGATGGCTACACCTTC. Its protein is CASSLALQADGYTF.